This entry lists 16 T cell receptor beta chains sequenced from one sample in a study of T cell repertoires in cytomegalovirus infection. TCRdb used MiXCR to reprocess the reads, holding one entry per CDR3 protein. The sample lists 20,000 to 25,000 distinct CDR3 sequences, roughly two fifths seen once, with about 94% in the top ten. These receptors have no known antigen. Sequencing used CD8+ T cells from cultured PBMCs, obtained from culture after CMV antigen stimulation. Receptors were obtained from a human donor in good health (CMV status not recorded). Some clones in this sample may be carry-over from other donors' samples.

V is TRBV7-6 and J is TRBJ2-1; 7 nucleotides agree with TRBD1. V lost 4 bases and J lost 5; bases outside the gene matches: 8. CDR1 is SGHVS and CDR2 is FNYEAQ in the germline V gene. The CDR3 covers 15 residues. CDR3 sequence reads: CASSSFRDRNNEQFF. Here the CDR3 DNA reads TGTGCCAGCAGCTCTTTCCGGGACAGAAACAATGAGCAGTTCTTC.

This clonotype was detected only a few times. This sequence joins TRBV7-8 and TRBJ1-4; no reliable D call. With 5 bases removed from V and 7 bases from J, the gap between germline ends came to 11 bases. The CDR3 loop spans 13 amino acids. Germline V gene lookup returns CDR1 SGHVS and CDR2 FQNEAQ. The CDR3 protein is CASSLEDGEKLFF. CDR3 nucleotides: TGTGCCAGCAGCCTCGAAGACGGTGAAAAACTGTTTTTT.

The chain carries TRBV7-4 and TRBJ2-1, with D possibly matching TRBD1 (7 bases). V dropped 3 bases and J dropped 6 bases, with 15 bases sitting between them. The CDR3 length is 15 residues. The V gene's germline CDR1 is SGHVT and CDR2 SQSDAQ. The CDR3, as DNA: TGTGCCAGCAGCTTTGGAGGGGGCCGCAGCAATGAGCAGTTCTTC. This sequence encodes CASSFGGGRSNEQFF.

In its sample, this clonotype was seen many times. As DNA, the CDR3 is TGTGCCAGCAGTCCGAGACAGGGCCGCGTTGGCTATGGCTACACCTTC. It encodes CASSPRQGRVGYGYTF. The rearrangement joins TRBV28 to TRBJ1-2; 7 nucleotides match TRBD1. The CDR3 totals 16 residues. The ends lost 5 bases at V and 4 bases at J; junction bases unmatched: 13. Germline V lookup: CDR1 MDHEN, CDR2 SYDVKM.

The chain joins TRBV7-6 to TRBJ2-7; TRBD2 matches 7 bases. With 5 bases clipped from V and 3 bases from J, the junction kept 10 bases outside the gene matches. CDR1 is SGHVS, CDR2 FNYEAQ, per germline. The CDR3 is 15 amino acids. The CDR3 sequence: CASSPSLGLIYEQYF. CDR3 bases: TGTGCCAGCAGCCCCAGCCTGGGACTAATCTACGAGCAGTACTTC.

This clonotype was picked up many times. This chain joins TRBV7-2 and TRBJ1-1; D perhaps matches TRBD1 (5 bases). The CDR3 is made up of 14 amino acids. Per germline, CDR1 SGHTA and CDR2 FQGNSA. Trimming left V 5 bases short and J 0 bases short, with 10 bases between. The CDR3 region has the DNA TGTGCCAGCAGCCTCACAGGTCTGAACACTGAAGCTTTCTTT. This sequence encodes CASSLTGLNTEAFF.

CDR3 coding DNA: TGTGCCAGCTCACCTGCAGGGCAGGGACAGCCCCAGCATTTT. Translated, it gives CASSPAGQGQPQHF. The J gene is TRBJ1-5, the V gene TRBV18; a weak D match, TRBD1 (5 bases). The length of the CDR3 is 14 residues. V shed 3 bases and J shed 7 bases, with 13 bases lying between them. Germline V CDR1 and CDR2: KGHSH, LQKENI.

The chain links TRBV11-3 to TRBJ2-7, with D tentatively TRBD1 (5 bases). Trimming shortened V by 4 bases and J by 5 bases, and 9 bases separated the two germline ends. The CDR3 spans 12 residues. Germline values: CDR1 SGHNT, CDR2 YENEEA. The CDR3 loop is CASSWLGDEQYF. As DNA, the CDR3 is TGTGCCAGCAGCTGGCTAGGGGACGAGCAGTACTTC.

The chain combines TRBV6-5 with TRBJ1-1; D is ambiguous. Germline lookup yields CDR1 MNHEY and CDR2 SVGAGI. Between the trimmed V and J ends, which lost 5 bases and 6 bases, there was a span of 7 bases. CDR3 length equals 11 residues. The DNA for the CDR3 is TGTGCCAGCAGTGAGACCCCTGAAGCTTTCTTT. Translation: CASSETPEAFF.

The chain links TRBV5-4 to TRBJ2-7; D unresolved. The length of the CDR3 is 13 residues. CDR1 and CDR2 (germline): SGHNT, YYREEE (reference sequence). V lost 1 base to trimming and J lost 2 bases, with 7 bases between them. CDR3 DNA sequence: TGTGCCAGCAGCTTGCCAAACACCTACGAGCAGTACTTC. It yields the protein CASSLPNTYEQYF.

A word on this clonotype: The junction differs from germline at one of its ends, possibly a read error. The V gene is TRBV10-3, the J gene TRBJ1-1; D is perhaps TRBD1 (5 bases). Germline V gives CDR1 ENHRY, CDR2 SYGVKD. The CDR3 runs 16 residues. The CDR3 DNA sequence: TGTGCCACCAGTTTTTCAATGGGGGGGATGAACACTGAAGCTTTCTTT. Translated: CATSFSMGGMNTEAFF.

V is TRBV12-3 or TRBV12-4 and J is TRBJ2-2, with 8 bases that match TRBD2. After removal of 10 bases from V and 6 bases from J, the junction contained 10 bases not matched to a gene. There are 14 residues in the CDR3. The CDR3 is CATTGLAVAGELFF. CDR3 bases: TGTGCCACGACCGGACTAGCCGTCGCCGGGGAGCTGTTTTTT.

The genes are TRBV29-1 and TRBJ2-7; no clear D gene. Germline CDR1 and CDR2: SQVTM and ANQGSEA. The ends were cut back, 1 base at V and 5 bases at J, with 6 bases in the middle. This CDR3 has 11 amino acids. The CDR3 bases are TGCAGCGTTGAAGCTGGGAACGAGCAGTACTTC. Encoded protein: CSVEAGNEQYF.

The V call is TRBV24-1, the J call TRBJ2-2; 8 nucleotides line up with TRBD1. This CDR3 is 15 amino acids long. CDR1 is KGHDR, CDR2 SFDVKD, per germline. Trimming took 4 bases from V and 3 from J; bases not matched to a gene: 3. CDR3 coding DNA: TGTGCCACCAGTGAACGGGGACAGGACACCGGGGAGCTGTTTTTT. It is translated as CATSERGQDTGELFF.

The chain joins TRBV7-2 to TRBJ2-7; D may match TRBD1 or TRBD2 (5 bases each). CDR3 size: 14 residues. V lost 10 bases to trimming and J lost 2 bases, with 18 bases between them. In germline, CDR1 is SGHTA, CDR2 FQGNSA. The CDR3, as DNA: TGTGCCACCCGCCTGGGAGAAGGGGCCTACGAGCAGTACTTC. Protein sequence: CATRLGEGAYEQYF.

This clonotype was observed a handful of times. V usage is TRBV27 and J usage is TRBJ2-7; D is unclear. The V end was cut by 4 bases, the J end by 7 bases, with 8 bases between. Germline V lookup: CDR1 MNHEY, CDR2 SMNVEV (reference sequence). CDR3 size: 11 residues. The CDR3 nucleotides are TGTGCCAGCAGTTCCCCAGTGGAGCAGTACTTC. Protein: CASSSPVEQYF.